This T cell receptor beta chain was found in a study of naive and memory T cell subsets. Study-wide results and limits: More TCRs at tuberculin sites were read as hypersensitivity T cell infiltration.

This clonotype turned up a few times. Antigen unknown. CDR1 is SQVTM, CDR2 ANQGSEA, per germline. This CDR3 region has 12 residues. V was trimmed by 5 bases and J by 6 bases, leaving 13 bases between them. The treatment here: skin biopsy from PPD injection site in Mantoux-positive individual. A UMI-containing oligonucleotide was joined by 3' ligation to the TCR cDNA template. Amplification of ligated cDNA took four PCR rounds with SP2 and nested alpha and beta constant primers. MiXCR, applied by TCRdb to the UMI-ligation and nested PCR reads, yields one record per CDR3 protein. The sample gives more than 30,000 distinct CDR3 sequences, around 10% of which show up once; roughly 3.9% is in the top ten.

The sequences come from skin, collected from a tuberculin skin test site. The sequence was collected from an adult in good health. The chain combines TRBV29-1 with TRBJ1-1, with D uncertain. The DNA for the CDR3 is TGCAGCGTTACCCCCCCTAGGCCTGAAGCTTTCTTT. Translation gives CSVTPPRPEAFF.